This TCR beta chain appears in the sequencing data of a study of blood T cell repertoires in COVID-19. Study-level background: Acute-phase and convalescent COVID-19 samples originated in the United States, Italy and Spain. Sources were T cells, B-cell-depleted T cells, or PBMCs; the material itself was cDNA or gDNA.

The study assigned cohorts using participant-reported clinical history. Sequencing used immunoSEQ multiplex PCR; TCRdb keeps in-frame clones, though not all of them. This sample yields 130,000 to 150,000 clones, of which approximately 88% are seen a single time; 1.2% belongs to the top ten. The V gene's germline CDR1 is SEHNR and CDR2 FQNEAQ (reference sequence). V dropped 2 bases and J dropped 2 bases, with 10 bases sitting between them. This CDR3 has 14 amino acids. The sequenced material came from PBMCs or T cells enriched from blood (not recorded which). The clonotype was recovered from a woman aged 25-40 years with acute COVID-19. This chain links TRBV7-9 with TRBJ2-7; D perhaps matches TRBD2 (6 bases). CDR3 loop: CASSLSRGAYEQYF. CDR3 coding DNA: TGTGCCAGCAGCTTATCTCGCGGGGCCTACGAGCAGTACTTC.